A selection of T cell receptor beta chains follows, all from one sample in a study of T cell changes during pregnancy in multiple sclerosis. The protocol was immunoSEQ multiplex PCR, while the TCRdb copy is restricted to in-frame clones and leaves out a portion. This sample yields 65,000 to 85,000 clones, of which 80% to 95% are seen a single time; roughly 0.3% belongs to the top ten. Material: CD4+ T cells from peripheral blood mononuclear cells, obtained after pregnancy. The receptors originated from a female donor with multiple sclerosis, enrolled in a pregnancy study. Each CDR3 is given with its conserved first and last residue. The order of the fields is V gene, clone size, CDR3 length, J gene, D gene, CDR3 protein, CDR3 DNA. The D gene is left open where the match is weak. Some rows mark clone size as missing; the rest say once, few, many or name a class of expanded clone.

v_call: TRBV19
clone_size: -
cdr3_length: 15
j_call: TRBJ1-1
d_call: -
cdr3_aa: CASSKLDRLVPEAFF
cdr3_nt: TGTGCCAGTAGTAAACTAGACCGATTAGTCCCTGAAGCTTTCTTT

v_call: TRBV5-4
clone_size: -
cdr3_length: 11
j_call: TRBJ2-1
d_call: -
cdr3_aa: CASSNTNEQFF
cdr3_nt: TGTGCCAGCAGCAACACCAATGAGCAGTTCTTC

v_call: TRBV6-5
clone_size: -
cdr3_length: 15
j_call: TRBJ2-7
d_call: -
cdr3_aa: CASSYSRDRTYEQYF
cdr3_nt: TGTGCCAGCAGTTACTCGAGAGACAGGACCTACGAGCAGTACTTC

v_call: TRBV9
clone_size: -
cdr3_length: 14
j_call: TRBJ1-1
d_call: -
cdr3_aa: CASSVVLGATEAFF
cdr3_nt: TGTGCCAGCAGCGTAGTATTGGGGGCCACTGAAGCTTTCTTT

v_call: TRBV29-1
clone_size: many
cdr3_length: 11
j_call: TRBJ2-7
d_call: -
cdr3_aa: CSVLDSYEQYF
cdr3_nt: TGCAGCGTCCTGGACAGCTACGAGCAGTACTTC

v_call: TRBV6-5
clone_size: -
cdr3_length: 15
j_call: TRBJ2-3
d_call: TRBD2
cdr3_aa: CASSQTSEKGSAQYF
cdr3_nt: TGTGCCAGCAGTCAGACTAGCGAGAAGGGAAGTGCGCAGTATTTT

v_call: TRBV19
clone_size: -
cdr3_length: 20
j_call: TRBJ2-2
d_call: TRBD2
cdr3_aa: CASSQETPGLAGLYSGELFF
cdr3_nt: TGTGCCAGTAGCCAAGAGACTCCGGGACTAGCGGGATTGTATTCCGGGGAGCTGTTTTTT

v_call: TRBV5-5
clone_size: -
cdr3_length: 17
j_call: TRBJ2-2
d_call: TRBD2
cdr3_aa: CASSYGLAGVSTGELFF
cdr3_nt: TGTGCCAGCAGCTACGGACTAGCGGGAGTCAGCACCGGGGAGCTGTTTTTT

v_call: TRBV6-1
clone_size: -
cdr3_length: 14
j_call: TRBJ1-4
d_call: -
cdr3_aa: CASRGTLTNEKLFF
cdr3_nt: TGTGCCAGCAGGGGGACACTTACTAATGAAAAACTGTTTTTT

v_call: TRBV19
clone_size: -
cdr3_length: 18
j_call: TRBJ2-2
d_call: -
cdr3_aa: CASSRLERLARNTGELFF
cdr3_nt: TGTGCCAGTAGTAGACTCGAGCGGCTAGCGAGGAACACCGGGGAGCTGTTTTTT

v_call: TRBV5-4
clone_size: -
cdr3_length: 14
j_call: TRBJ1-2
d_call: -
cdr3_aa: CASSLGQANYGYTF
cdr3_nt: TGTGCCAGCAGCTTGGGTCAGGCTAACTATGGCTACACCTTC

v_call: TRBV30
clone_size: -
cdr3_length: 14
j_call: TRBJ2-7
d_call: -
cdr3_aa: CAWSKGVGAYEQYF
cdr3_nt: TGTGCCTGGAGTAAAGGCGTCGGAGCCTACGAGCAGTACTTC

v_call: TRBV7-3
clone_size: -
cdr3_length: 15
j_call: TRBJ2-3
d_call: TRBD2
cdr3_aa: CASSLSGGSTDTQYF
cdr3_nt: TGTGCCAGCAGCTTGAGCGGGGGTTCCACAGATACGCAGTATTTT

v_call: TRBV30
clone_size: -
cdr3_length: 14
j_call: TRBJ2-2
d_call: TRBD1
cdr3_aa: CAWVGQRNTGELFF
cdr3_nt: TGTGCCTGGGTGGGACAGAGGAACACCGGGGAGCTGTTTTTT

v_call: TRBV19
clone_size: -
cdr3_length: 14
j_call: TRBJ2-7
d_call: -
cdr3_aa: CASSTTVSSYEQYF
cdr3_nt: TGTGCCAGTAGTACGACAGTCAGCTCCTACGAGCAGTACTTC

v_call: TRBV19
clone_size: -
cdr3_length: 15
j_call: TRBJ2-2
d_call: TRBD1
cdr3_aa: CASSWDRRVGVGLFF
cdr3_nt: TGTGCCAGTAGTTGGGACAGGAGGGTCGGCGTCGGGCTGTTTTTT

v_call: TRBV10-1
clone_size: few
cdr3_length: 15
j_call: TRBJ2-2
d_call: -
cdr3_aa: CASSERSSNTGELFF
cdr3_nt: TGCGCCAGCAGTGAAAGGAGCTCGAACACCGGGGAGCTGTTTTTT

v_call: TRBV7-2
clone_size: once
cdr3_length: 14
j_call: TRBJ1-1
d_call: -
cdr3_aa: CASSLQGVSPEAFF
cdr3_nt: TGTGCCAGCAGCTTACAAGGGGTTAGCCCTGAAGCTTTCTTT